A single T cell receptor (beta chain) is shown here with its context. The data belong to a study of glioma-infiltrating T cells after dendritic cell vaccination. As for the study in general: Between about 2003 and 2013, patients got autologous tumor lysate-pulsed dendritic cell vaccines.

The primer mix had 60 V beta and 13 J beta primers. The data were produced by immunoSEQ multiplex PCR, yet TCRdb's version contains in-frame clones alone and is incomplete. The profile shows about 96,000 clones, approximately 81% of them singletons. Selection required adequate fresh-frozen tumor tissue plus more than two years' survival data. PBMC were collected before vaccination, two weeks after the third vaccination, and at progression. CDR1 SGHRS and CDR2 YFSETQ come from the germline V gene. The CDR3 is 16 residues long. The V and J ends lost 4 bases and 10 bases, in that order; junction bases with no gene match: 13.

The source is a human donor with glioblastoma. The rearrangement joins TRBV5-1 to TRBJ2-1, with 11 bases aligning to TRBD2. The input for sequencing was blood, taken before dendritic cell vaccination. The CDR3 sequence: CASSILAGGLGGEQFF. As DNA, the CDR3 is TGCGCCAGCAGCATATTAGCGGGGGGGCTTGGAGGGGAGCAGTTCTTC.